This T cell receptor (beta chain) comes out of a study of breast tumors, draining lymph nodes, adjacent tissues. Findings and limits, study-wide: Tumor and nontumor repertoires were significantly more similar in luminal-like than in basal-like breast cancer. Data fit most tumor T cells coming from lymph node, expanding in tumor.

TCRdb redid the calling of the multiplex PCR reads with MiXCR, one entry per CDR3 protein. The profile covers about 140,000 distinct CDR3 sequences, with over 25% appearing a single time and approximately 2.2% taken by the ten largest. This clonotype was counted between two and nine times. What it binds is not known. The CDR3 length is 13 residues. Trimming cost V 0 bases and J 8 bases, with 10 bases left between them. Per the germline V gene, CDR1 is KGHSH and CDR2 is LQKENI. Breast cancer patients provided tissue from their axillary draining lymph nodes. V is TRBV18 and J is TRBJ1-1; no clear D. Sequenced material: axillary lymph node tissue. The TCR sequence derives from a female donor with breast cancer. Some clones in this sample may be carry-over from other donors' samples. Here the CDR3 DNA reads TGTGCCAGCTCACCACCGGCTGTTAACGAAGCTTTCTTT. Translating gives CASSPPAVNEAFF. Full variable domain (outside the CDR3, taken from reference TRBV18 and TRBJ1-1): NAGVMQNPRHLVRRRGQEARLRCSPMKGHSHVYWYRQLPEEGLKFMVYLQKENIIDESGMPKERFSAEFPKEGPSILRIQQVVRGDSAAYFCASSPPAVNEAFFGQGTRLTVV.